This T cell receptor (beta chain) was sequenced during a study of graft-versus-host responses after intestinal transplantation. Looked up from germline, CDR1 is MNHNS and CDR2 is SASEGT. The V end lost 6 bases, the J end lost 6 bases, and 8 bases lay between the germline ends. This CDR3 is 11 amino acids long. The graft tissue was processed, and this released both intraepithelial and lamina propria lymphocytes. TCRdb's copy holds only in-frame clones and misses some; the assay was immunoSEQ multiplex PCR. The sample carries some 66,000 clones, 89% recorded once. The clonotype comes from a human patient who received an intestinal transplant, so some T cells may come from the graft donor. The chain uses TRBV6-1 and TRBJ1-2; D remains ambiguous. Sequenced material: ileum tissue, taken approximately 56 weeks after transplant. The CDR3 loop reads CASSDGDGYTF. The CDR3 DNA sequence: TGTGCCAGCAGCGACGGGGATGGCTACACCTTC.